This TCR beta chain stems from a study of regulatory T cells in long-lasting Graves disease. Investigators prepared the TCR beta libraries by applying iRepertoire HTBI primers and Arm-PCR of CDR3 regions. Each CDR3 protein is one row after TCRdb ran MiXCR on the multiplex PCR reads. The sample includes roughly 260,000 distinct CDR3 sequences, 15% to 20% of them seen just once. Time point here: newly diagnosed GD, antithyroid drugs for less than 3 months. PBMC RNA was the source of the TCR library. A word on this clonotype: Its cognate antigen is unknown. A read error is the likely source, as a far larger clone sits one nucleotide away.

Deletions cut 5 bases from V and 10 bases from J, with 24 bases between. The CDR3 is made up of 16 amino acids. Germline V gene sequence: CDR1 SGHTA, CDR2 FQGNSA. General study results and limits: Persistent patients had a count of shared public clonotypes (around 2,700) that exceeded that of new patients (about 970).

These same records also appear under a second study, on T cells in Graves' hyperthyroidism and ophthalmopathy. As that study records: Patients having uncontrolled infection, another autoimmune disease, pregnancy or lactation were not included. A set of HTBI primers served as the primers for a first-round RT-PCR of the TCR CDR3.

The chain joins TRBV7-2 to TRBJ2-1; D is tentatively TRBD1 or TRBD2 (6 bases each). This specimen was peripheral blood mononuclear cells (PBMCs), taken at new diagnosis, from a patient treated with antithyroid drugs. This clonotype was obtained from a woman aged 25 to 39 with Graves disease. CDR3 residues: CASSQPPGAGQYEQFF. CDR3 sequence (DNA): TGTGCCAGCAGCCAACCTCCGGGGGCGGGCCAGTACGAGCAGTTCTTC.